This T cell receptor beta chain was captured in a study of OX40 agonist ivuxolimab in advanced cancers. The wider study: Partial responses were achieved by three patients, of whom one had hepatocellular carcinoma and two had cutaneous melanoma. Study results and caveats: Expanded peripheral T cell antigen specificity was not determined. There were also nonresponders showing low normalized T-cell clonal expansion.

Measured with immunoSEQ multiplex PCR; TCRdb has only the in-frame clones, and not every one. The sample holds around 52,000 clones, 65% to 85% seen once. Concerning this clone: Its target is unknown.

V was clipped by 3 bases and J by 5 bases; unmatched bases: 21. Germline-derived CDR1 and CDR2 are MNHNS and SASEGT. The CDR3 consists of 20 residues. Exclusion of a patient followed from autoimmune disease history or systemic immunosuppression. Sequenced here: CD4+ or CD8+ T cells sorted from blood, sampled in a trial of the OX40 agonist ivuxolimab. This clonotype was sampled from an adult with an advanced solid tumor such as melanoma, head and neck, liver or kidney cancer. The gene calls are TRBV6-1 and TRBJ2-2, with 7 nucleotides matching TRBD2. The CDR3 bases are TGTGCCAGCAGTGATCCGGCCAGCGGGACGTTAGCCGCTGTAACCGGGGAGCTGTTTTTT. Amino acid sequence: CASSDPASGTLAAVTGELFF.